The next 6 T cell receptor beta chains were all read from a single sample in a study of radiotherapy plus CTLA-4 blockade in lung cancer listed by TCRdb under 2018. The protocol used for the library was the immunoSEQ multiplex PCR assay. TCRdb mirrors the immuneACCESS table, restricted to in-frame sequences. Some clones are absent from its copies; in checked studies, under half trace to an unresolved V gene, and the reason for the others is unknown. This sample is represented by 25,000 to 35,000 clones; 70% to 90% of them were singletons. Jointly, the top ten make up 20% to 25% of the sample. The sequences come from peripheral blood, collected from a patient treated with radiotherapy plus ipilimumab. The receptors here all came from a human donor with non-small cell lung cancer that progressed on radiotherapy plus ipilimumab.

The chain has TRBV19 and TRBJ2-4, with 8 nucleotides matching TRBD1. CDR3 size: 18 residues. The germline V gene encodes CDR1 LNHDA and CDR2 SQIVND (reference sequence). The J segment lost 4 bases and the V segment lost 4 bases, leaving 15 bases of the junction unmatched. This CDR3 reads CASSTGQGFTKRKNIQYF. The DNA of the CDR3 is TGTGCCAGTAGTACCGGACAGGGATTTACTAAAAGGAAAAACATTCAGTACTTC.

The chain employs TRBV6-5 and TRBJ1-2, with unresolved D. V shed 2 bases and J shed 0 bases, with 7 bases lying between them. This CDR3 comprises 14 residues. Germline V gene lookup returns CDR1 MNHEY and CDR2 SVGAGI. CDR3 coding DNA: TGTGCCAGCAGTTACCAGGCAGCTAACTATGGCTACACCTTC. Translating gives CASSYQAANYGYTF.

This clone was detected only once. The chain couples TRBV19 to TRBJ2-2; the match to TRBD1 covers 7 bases. V lost 6 bases to trimming and J lost 5 bases; unmatched junction nucleotides: 6. CDR3 length equals 14 residues. The germline V gene encodes CDR1 LNHDA and CDR2 SQIVND (reference sequence). CDR3 coding DNA: TGTGCCAGTAGCCGACAGGGAATGACCGGGGAGCTGTTTTTT. It encodes CASSRQGMTGELFF. The variable domain in full, completed from reference TRBV19 and TRBJ2-2, reads DGGITQSPKYLFRKEGQNVTLSCEQNLNHDAMYWYRQDPGQGLRLIYYSQIVNDFQKGDIAEGYSVSREKKESFPLTVTSAQKNPTAFYLCASSRQGMTGELFFGEGSRLTVL.

This clone was counted a single time. This chain links TRBV4-2 with TRBJ1-2; D is unclear. V lost 4 bases and J 2 bases, leaving 17 bases between the germline ends. Germline CDR1 LGHNA, CDR2 YNFKEQ. CDR3 length equals 16 residues. CDR3 DNA: TGTGCCAGCAGCCGCGAGACTGGCGGAACCAACTATGGCTACACCTTC. Protein: CASSRETGGTNYGYTF.

The chain links TRBV10-2 to TRBJ2-4, with 8 bases lining up with TRBD1. V trimming: 0 bases; J trimming: 3 bases; junction bases outside the gene matches: 7. CDR3 length: 17 residues. Per the germline V gene, CDR1 is WSHSY and CDR2 is SAAADI. The CDR3 region is CASSESWTGLSKNIQYF. For the CDR3, the DNA is TGCGCCAGCAGTGAGTCTTGGACAGGGCTTAGCAAAAACATTCAGTACTTC.

The chain is built from TRBV19 and TRBJ2-7; the match to TRBD1 covers 8 bases. Trimming at V came to 2 bases and at J to 6 bases, leaving 15 bases not matched to a gene. Looked up from germline, CDR1 is LNHDA and CDR2 is SQIVND (reference sequence). This CDR3 is built from 17 residues. DNA for the CDR3: TGTGCCAGTAGTATACTGAGTAGGCAGGGGGCAAATGGCGAGCAGTACTTC. As protein: CASSILSRQGANGEQYF.